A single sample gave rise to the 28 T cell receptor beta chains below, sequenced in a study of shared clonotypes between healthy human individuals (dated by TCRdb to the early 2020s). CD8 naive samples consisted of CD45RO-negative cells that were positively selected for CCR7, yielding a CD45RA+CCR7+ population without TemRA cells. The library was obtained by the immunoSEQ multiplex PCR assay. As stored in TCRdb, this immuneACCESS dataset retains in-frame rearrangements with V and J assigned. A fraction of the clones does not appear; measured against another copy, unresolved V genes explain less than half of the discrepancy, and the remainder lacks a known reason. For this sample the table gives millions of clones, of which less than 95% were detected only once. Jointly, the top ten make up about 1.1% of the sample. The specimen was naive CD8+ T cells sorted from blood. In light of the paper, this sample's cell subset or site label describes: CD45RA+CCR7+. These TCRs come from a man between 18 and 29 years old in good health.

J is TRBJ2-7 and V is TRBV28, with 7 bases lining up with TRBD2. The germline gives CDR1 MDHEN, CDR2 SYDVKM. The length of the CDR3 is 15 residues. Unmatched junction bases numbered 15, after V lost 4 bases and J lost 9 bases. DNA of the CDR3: TGTGCCAGCAGTTCCTTCCTGGGGACTACCCACGGGCAGTACTTC. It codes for CASSSFLGTTHGQYF. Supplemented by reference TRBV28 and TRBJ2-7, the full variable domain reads DVKVTQSSRYLVKRTGEKVFLECVQDMDHENMFWYRQDPGLGLRLIYFSYDVKMKEKGDIPEGYSVSREKKERFSLILESASTNQTSMYLCASSSFLGTTHGQYFGPGTRLTVT.

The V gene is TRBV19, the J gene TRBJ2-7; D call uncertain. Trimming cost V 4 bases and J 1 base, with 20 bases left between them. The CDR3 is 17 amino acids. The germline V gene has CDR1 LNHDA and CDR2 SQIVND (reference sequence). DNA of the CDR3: TGTGCCAGTAGTACTCCCCCGGGCTGGAGCTTATCCTACGAGCAGTACTTC. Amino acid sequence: CASSTPPGWSLSYEQYF.

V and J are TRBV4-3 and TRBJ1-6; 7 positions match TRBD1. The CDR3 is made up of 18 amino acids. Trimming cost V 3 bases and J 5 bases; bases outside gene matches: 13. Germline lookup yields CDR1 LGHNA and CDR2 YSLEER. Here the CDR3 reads CASSQESQGSEDNSPLHF. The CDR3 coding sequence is TGCGCCAGCAGCCAGGAATCACAGGGGTCGGAGGATAATTCACCCCTCCACTTT.

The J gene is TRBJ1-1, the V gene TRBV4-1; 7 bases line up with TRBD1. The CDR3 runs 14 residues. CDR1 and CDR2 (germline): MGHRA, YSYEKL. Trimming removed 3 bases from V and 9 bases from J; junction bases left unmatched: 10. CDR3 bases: TGCGCCAGCAGCCAGACTACAGGGGTTCCACAAGCTTTCTTT. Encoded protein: CASSQTTGVPQAFF.

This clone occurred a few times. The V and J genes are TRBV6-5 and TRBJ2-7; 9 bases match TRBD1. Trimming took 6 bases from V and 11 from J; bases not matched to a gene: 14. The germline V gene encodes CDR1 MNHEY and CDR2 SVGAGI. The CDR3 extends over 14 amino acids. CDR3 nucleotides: TGTGCCAGCAGCCCCGGGACAGGGTCTAGTTTGGAGTACTTC. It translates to CASSPGTGSSLEYF.

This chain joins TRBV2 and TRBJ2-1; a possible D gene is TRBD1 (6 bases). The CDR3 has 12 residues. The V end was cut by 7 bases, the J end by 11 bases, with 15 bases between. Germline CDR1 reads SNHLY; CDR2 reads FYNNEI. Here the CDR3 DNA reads TGTGCCAGCACCCCAGGATGGGGGCAGCAGTTCTTC. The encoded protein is CASTPGWGQQFF.

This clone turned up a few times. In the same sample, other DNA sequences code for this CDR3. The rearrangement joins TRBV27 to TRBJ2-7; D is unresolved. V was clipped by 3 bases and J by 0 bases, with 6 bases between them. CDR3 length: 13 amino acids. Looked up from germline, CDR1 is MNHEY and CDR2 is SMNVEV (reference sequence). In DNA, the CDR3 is TGTGCCAGCAGTTTTCGTAGCTCCTACGAGCAGTACTTC. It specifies CASSFRSSYEQYF.

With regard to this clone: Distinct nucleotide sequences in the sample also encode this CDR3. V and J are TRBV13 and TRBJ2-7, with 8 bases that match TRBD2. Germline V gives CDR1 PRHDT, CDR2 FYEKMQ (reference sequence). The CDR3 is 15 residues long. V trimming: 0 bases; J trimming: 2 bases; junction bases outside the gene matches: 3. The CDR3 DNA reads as TGTGCCAGCAGCTTAGGGGCTAGCGGGCCCTACGAGCAGTACTTC. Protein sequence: CASSLGASGPYEQYF.

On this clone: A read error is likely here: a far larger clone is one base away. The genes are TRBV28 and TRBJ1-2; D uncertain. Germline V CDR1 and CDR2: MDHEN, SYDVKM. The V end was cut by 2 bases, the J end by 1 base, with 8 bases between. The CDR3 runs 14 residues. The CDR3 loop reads CASSLNLLNYGYTF. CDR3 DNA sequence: TGTGCCAGCAGTTTAAATCTCCTTAACTATGGCTACACCTTC.

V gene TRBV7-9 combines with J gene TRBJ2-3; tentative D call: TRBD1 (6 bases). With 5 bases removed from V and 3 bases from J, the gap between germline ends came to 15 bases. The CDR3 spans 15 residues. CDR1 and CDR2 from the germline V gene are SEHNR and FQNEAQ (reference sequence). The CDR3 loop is CASSTLDSGTDTQYF. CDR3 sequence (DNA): TGTGCCAGCAGCACATTGGACAGCGGAACAGATACGCAGTATTTT. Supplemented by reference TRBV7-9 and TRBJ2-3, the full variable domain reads DTGVSQNPRHKITKRGQNVTFRCDPISEHNRLYWYRQTLGQGPEFLTYFQNEAQLEKSRLLSDRFSAERPKGSFSTLEIQRTEQGDSAMYLCASSTLDSGTDTQYFGPGTRLTVL.

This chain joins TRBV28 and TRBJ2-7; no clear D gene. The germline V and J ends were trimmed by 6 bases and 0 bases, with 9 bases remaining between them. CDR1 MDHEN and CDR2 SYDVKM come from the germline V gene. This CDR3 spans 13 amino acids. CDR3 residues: CASSLSNSYEQYF. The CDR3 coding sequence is TGTGCCAGCAGCCTGTCTAACTCCTACGAGCAGTACTTC.

CDR3 sequence reads: CASSHEPLGQLGPLGNTIYF. The DNA of the CDR3 is TGTGCCAGCAGCCACGAACCCCTCGGGCAGTTAGGTCCTCTTGGAAACACCATATATTTT. The chain joins TRBV4-2 to TRBJ1-3; no clear D. The germline V gene has CDR1 LGHNA and CDR2 YNFKEQ. The ends were cut back, 3 bases at V and 3 bases at J, with 27 bases in the middle. This CDR3 region has 20 residues.

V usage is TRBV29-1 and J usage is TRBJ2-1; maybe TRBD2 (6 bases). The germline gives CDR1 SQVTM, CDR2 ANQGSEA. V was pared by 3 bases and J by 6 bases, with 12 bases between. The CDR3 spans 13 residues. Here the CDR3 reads CSVDHLASNEQFF. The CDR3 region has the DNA TGCAGCGTTGATCACCTAGCGAGCAATGAGCAGTTCTTC.

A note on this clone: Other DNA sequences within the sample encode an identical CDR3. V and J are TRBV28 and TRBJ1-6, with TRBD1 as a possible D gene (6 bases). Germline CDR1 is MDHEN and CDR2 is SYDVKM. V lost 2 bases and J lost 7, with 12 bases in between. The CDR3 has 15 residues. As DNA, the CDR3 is TGTGCCAGCAGTTTAACGGGTCAGGGGAATTCACCCCTCCACTTT. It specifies CASSLTGQGNSPLHF. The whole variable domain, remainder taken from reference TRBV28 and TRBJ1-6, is DVKVTQSSRYLVKRTGEKVFLECVQDMDHENMFWYRQDPGLGLRLIYFSYDVKMKEKGDIPEGYSVSREKKERFSLILESASTNQTSMYLCASSLTGQGNSPLHFGNGTRLTVT.

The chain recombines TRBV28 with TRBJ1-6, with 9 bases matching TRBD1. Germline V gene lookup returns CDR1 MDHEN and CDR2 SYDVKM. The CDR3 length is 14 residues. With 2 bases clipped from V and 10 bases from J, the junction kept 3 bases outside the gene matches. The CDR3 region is CASSLRTGESPLHF. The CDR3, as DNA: TGTGCCAGCAGTTTAAGGACAGGGGAATCACCCCTCCACTTT. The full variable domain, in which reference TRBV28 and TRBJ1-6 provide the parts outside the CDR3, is DVKVTQSSRYLVKRTGEKVFLECVQDMDHENMFWYRQDPGLGLRLIYFSYDVKMKEKGDIPEGYSVSREKKERFSLILESASTNQTSMYLCASSLRTGESPLHFGNGTRLTVT.

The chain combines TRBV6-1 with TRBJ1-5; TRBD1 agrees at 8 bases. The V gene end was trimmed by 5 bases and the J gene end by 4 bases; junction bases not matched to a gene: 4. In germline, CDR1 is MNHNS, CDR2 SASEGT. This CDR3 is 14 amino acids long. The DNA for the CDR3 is TGTGCCAGCAGTACCCGGACAGGGAATCAGCCCCAGCATTTT. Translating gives CASSTRTGNQPQHF.

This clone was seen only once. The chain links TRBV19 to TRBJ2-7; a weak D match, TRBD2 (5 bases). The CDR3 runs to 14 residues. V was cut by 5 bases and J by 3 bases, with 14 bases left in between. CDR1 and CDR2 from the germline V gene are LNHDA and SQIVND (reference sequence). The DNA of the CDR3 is TGTGCCAGTAGTCCTACAGAGGGATTCTACGAGCAGTACTTC. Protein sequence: CASSPTEGFYEQYF.

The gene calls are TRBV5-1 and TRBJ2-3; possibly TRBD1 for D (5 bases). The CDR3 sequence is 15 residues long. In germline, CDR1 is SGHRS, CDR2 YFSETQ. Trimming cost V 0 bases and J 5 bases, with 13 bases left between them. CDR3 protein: CASSLAGQGRDTQYF. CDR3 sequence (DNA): TGCGCCAGCAGCTTGGCCGGTCAGGGAAGAGATACGCAGTATTTT.

The CDR3 DNA follows: TGTGCTAGTGGTTTGGGCCAGGCGGTCAACGAGCAGTACTTC. As protein: CASGLGQAVNEQYF. The chain carries TRBV12-5 and TRBJ2-7, with D uncertain. V was pared by 1 base and J by 5 bases, with 12 bases between. The CDR3 is made up of 14 amino acids. Germline values: CDR1 LGHNT, CDR2 FRNRAP.

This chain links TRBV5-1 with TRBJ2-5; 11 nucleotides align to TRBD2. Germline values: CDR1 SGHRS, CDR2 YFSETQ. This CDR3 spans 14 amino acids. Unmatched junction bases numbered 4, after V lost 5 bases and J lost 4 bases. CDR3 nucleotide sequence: TGCGCCAGCAGGCTAGCGGGGGGCAGAGAGACCCAGTACTTC. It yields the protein CASRLAGGRETQYF.

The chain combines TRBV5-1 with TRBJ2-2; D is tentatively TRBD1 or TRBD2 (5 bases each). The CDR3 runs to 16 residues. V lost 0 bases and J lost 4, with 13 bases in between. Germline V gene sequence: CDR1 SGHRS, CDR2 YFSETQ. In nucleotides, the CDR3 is TGCGCCAGCAGCTTGGCGGGGCTGGTGGCCACCGGGGAGCTGTTTTTT. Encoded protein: CASSLAGLVATGELFF.

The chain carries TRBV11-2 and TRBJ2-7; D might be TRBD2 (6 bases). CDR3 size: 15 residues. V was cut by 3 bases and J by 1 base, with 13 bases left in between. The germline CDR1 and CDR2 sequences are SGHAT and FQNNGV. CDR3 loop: CASSFSAGGSYEQYF. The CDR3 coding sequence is TGTGCCAGCAGCTTCTCGGCCGGGGGATCCTACGAGCAGTACTTC.

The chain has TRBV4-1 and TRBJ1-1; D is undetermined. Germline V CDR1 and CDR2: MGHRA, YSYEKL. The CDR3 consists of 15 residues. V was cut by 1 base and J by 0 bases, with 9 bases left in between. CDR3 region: CASSQGWELNTEAFF. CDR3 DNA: TGCGCCAGCAGCCAAGGGTGGGAATTGAACACTGAAGCTTTCTTT.

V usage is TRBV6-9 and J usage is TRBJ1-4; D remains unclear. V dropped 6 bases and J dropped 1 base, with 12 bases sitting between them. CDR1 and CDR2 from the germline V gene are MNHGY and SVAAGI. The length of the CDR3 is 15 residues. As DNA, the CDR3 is TGTGCCAGCAGGGCGACGCGGGAAACTAATGAAAAACTGTTTTTT. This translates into CASRATRETNEKLFF.

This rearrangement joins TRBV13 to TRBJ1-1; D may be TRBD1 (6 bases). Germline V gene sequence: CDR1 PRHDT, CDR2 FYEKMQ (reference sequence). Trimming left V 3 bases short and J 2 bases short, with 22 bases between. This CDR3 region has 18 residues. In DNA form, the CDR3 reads TGTGCCAGCAGCTTGAACAGGGAAGTCGGCGACTTAAACACTGAAGCTTTCTTT. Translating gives CASSLNREVGDLNTEAFF.

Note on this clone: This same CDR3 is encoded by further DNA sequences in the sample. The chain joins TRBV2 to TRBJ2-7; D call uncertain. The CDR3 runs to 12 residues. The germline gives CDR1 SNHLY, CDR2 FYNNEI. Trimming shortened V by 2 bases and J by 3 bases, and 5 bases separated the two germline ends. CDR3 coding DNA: TGTGCCAGCAGTGAAAGTGGCTACGAGCAGTACTTC. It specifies CASSESGYEQYF.

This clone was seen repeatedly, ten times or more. Here the CDR3 DNA reads TGTGCCAGCAGCAACCAACAGGGGCTCGAGGAAAAACTGTTTTTT. It is translated as CASSNQQGLEEKLFF. The genes are TRBV7-9 and TRBJ1-4; TRBD1 matches at 7 bases. The CDR3 is 15 amino acids. The germline CDR1 and CDR2 sequences are SEHNR and FQNEAQ (reference sequence). The V segment lost 5 bases and the J segment 8 bases; nucleotides outside the gene matches: 11.

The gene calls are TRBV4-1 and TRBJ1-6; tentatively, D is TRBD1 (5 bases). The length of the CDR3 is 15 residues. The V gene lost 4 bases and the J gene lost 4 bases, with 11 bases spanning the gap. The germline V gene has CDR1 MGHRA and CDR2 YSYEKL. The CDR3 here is CASSRVGLYNSPLHF. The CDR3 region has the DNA TGCGCCAGCAGCCGAGTGGGACTTTATAATTCACCCCTCCACTTT.